A selection of T cell receptor beta chains follows, all from one sample in a study of T cells after yellow fever vaccination. Using its own MiXCR run on the 5' RACE reads, TCRdb lists one record per CDR3 protein. The table has hundreds of thousands of distinct CDR3 sequences, around a fifth seen once. The input for sequencing was PBMCs, taken about 21 days after the first yellow fever vaccination. These receptors were taken from a man younger than 30 who received the YFV17D yellow fever vaccine. Each CDR3 is given with its conserved first and last residue. The D gene is left open where the match is weak. Clone size, where shown, is once, few, many, or a class for clones that have expanded.

V	D	size	J	CDR3	DNA
TRBV10-3	.	.	TRBJ2-3	CAITGVWGGTDTQYF	TGTGCCATCACCGGGGTGTGGGGGGGCACAGATACGCAGTATTTT
TRBV30	TRBD2	.	TRBJ2-1	CAWSPGGYNEQFF	TGTGCCTGGAGTCCGGGGGGCTACAATGAGCAGTTCTTC
TRBV20-1	.	few	TRBJ2-1	CSARDRGGPFYNEQFF	TGCAGTGCCCGGGATAGGGGGGGGCCCTTTTACAATGAGCAGTTCTTC
TRBV20-1	TRBD1	.	TRBJ1-2	CSASEGQGQGYTF	TGCAGTGCTAGTGAGGGACAGGGACAAGGCTACACCTTC
TRBV5-1	TRBD1	.	TRBJ1-5	CASSPGTGGQGQPQHF	TGCGCCAGCAGCCCCGGGACAGGGGGCCAGGGACAGCCCCAGCATTTT
TRBV5-1	.	.	TRBJ1-5	CASSQSGEGNQPQHF	TGCGCCAGCAGCCAAAGTGGGGAGGGTAATCAGCCCCAGCATTTT
TRBV6-1	.	.	TRBJ1-2	CATHWGVGVLGYTF	TGTGCCACCCATTGGGGGGTCGGAGTGTTAGGCTACACCTTC
TRBV7-7	TRBD1	.	TRBJ2-7	CASSPYRDSYDQYF	TGTGCCAGCAGCCCATACCGGGACAGCTACGATCAGTACTTC
TRBV2	.	medium-sized	TRBJ2-2	CASSDRGTGELFF	TGTGCCAGCAGTGACAGGGGCACCGGGGAGCTGTTTTTT
TRBV6-1	.	.	TRBJ2-6	CASKAGVGSGANVLTF	TGTGCCAGCAAGGCAGGGGTCGGCTCTGGGGCCAACGTCCTGACTTTC
TRBV4-1	TRBD1	.	TRBJ1-5	CASSRGDRENQPQHF	TGCGCCAGCAGCAGGGGGGACAGGGAGAATCAGCCCCAGCATTTT
TRBV7-3	TRBD2	.	TRBJ2-3	CASSLGAGGRTDTQYF	TGTGCCAGCAGCTTAGGGGCGGGGGGGAGAACAGATACGCAGTATTTT
TRBV6-5	TRBD1	.	TRBJ1-1	CASSYSDRGPGFF	TGTGCCAGCAGTTACTCGGACAGGGGGCCTGGTTTCTTT
TRBV7-6	TRBD2	.	TRBJ2-5	CASSLVGMITSGGETQYF	TGTGCCAGCAGCTTAGTAGGGATGATAACTAGCGGGGGAGAGACCCAGTACTTC
TRBV18	.	few	TRBJ2-4	CASSPDPYWAGYNIQYF	TGTGCCAGCTCACCAGATCCGTACTGGGCCGGATATAACATTCAGTACTTC